These 24 T cell receptor beta chains were sequenced from one sample in a study of blood T cell repertoires in COVID-19. Produced via immunoSEQ multiplex PCR; TCRdb's table is partial and in-frame only. Of tens of thousands of clones detected, less than 85% appear once; the ten largest clones hold under 20%. The sequencing input was peripheral blood. The source is a man between 65 and 85 years old with active COVID-19.

The rearrangement uses TRBV2 and TRBJ2-3; tentatively, D is TRBD1 (7 bases). This CDR3 spans 18 amino acids. V gave up 6 bases and J gave up 4 bases, with 26 bases separating them. Germline V gene data show CDR1 as SNHLY and CDR2 as FYNNEI. The CDR3 loop reads CASSARGRRDLAPDTQYF. CDR3 coding DNA: TGTGCCAGCAGCGCGAGGGGGCGGCGGGATCTCGCCCCAGATACGCAGTATTTT.

The chain has TRBV19 and TRBJ1-2; 7 bases match TRBD1. The CDR3 is 12 amino acids. V was clipped by 5 bases and J by 5 bases; unmatched bases: 2. Germline V gene data show CDR1 as LNHDA and CDR2 as SQIVND (reference sequence). The CDR3 loop reads CASSLTGYGYTF. The CDR3 DNA is TGTGCCAGTAGTCTGACAGGGTATGGCTACACCTTC.

With regard to this clone: An end of the junction differs from the germline gene, which may be a read error. V usage is TRBV7-2 and J usage is TRBJ2-7; D perhaps matches TRBD2 (5 bases). Germline loops: CDR1 SGHTA, CDR2 FQGNSA. CDR3 length: 13 residues. CDR3 nucleotides: TGTGCCAGCAGCTTAGGTGTTGGAGGATACAAAGACTTC. It is translated as CASSLGVGGYKDF.

The CDR3 DNA sequence: TGTGCCAGCTCACCACTACAGGGACGGACCGGGGAGCTGTTTTTT. The encoded protein is CASSPLQGRTGELFF. The chain is built from TRBV18 and TRBJ2-2, with a tentative D call TRBD1 (6 bases). The V end lost 1 base, the J end lost 5 bases, and 11 bases lay between the germline ends. Germline CDR1 is KGHSH and CDR2 is LQKENI. The CDR3 has 15 amino acids.

This rearrangement joins TRBV28 to TRBJ2-1, with TRBD2 identical over 11 bases. Germline trimming cut 10 bases from V and 10 bases from J; bases unmatched to any gene: 15. This CDR3 comprises 15 residues. Germline V lookup: CDR1 MDHEN, CDR2 SYDVKM. The CDR3 region has the DNA TGTGCCACCGAACATAGCGGGAGGGCCCTTAGAGAGCAGTTCTTC. It is translated as CATEHSGRALREQFF.

V gene TRBV4-1 combines with J gene TRBJ1-1; 9 nucleotides match TRBD1. The V gene's germline CDR1 is MGHRA and CDR2 YSYEKL. The CDR3 loop spans 15 amino acids. The V and J ends lost 4 bases and 3 bases, in that order; junction bases with no gene match: 6. CDR3 region: CASSPQQGAYTEAFF. The CDR3 DNA reads as TGCGCCAGCAGCCCCCAACAGGGGGCGTACACTGAAGCTTTCTTT.

The chain carries TRBV6-5 and TRBJ1-2, with 7 bases identical to TRBD1. CDR1 is MNHEY and CDR2 is SVGAGI in the germline V gene. Trimming cost V 0 bases and J 8 bases; bases outside gene matches: 3. The CDR3 covers 13 residues. CDR3 bases: TGTGCCAGCAGTTACTCAGGGGGCGAAGGCTACACCTTC. It specifies CASSYSGGEGYTF.

The chain couples TRBV28 to TRBJ1-2; no definite D call. The V gene's germline CDR1 is MDHEN and CDR2 SYDVKM. The V end was cut by 4 bases, the J end by 4 bases, with 7 bases between. The CDR3 extends over 12 amino acids. The CDR3 sequence is CASSSRVYGYTF. CDR3 DNA sequence: TGTGCCAGCAGTTCCCGGGTCTATGGCTACACCTTC.

The chain has TRBV5-4 and TRBJ1-2; a weak D match, TRBD1 (5 bases). Trimming took 0 bases from V and 4 from J, leaving 16 bases between them. The CDR3 is 16 residues long. The germline V gene has CDR1 SGHNT and CDR2 YYREEE (reference sequence). The CDR3 here is CASSLEGRRGIYGYTF. The CDR3 DNA is TGTGCCAGCAGCTTGGAGGGGCGGCGGGGGATCTATGGCTACACCTTC.

V and J are TRBV6-5 and TRBJ2-3, with D perhaps matching TRBD2 (6 bases). CDR3 size: 15 residues. Germline V gives CDR1 MNHEY, CDR2 SVGAGI. The V and J ends lost 0 bases and 5 bases respectively, with 12 bases between them. CDR3 DNA: TGTGCCAGCAGTTACTCTCGGGAGAGGGTAGATACGCAGTATTTT. It specifies CASSYSRERVDTQYF.

V is TRBV15 and J is TRBJ1-1; 7 bases line up with TRBD1. Germline V lookup: CDR1 LNHNV, CDR2 YYDKDF (reference sequence). The CDR3 loop spans 13 amino acids. V was pared by 0 bases and J by 10 bases, with 5 bases of the junction left unmatched. The CDR3: CATSRDDRDGAFF. CDR3 bases: TGTGCCACCAGCAGAGACGACAGGGATGGAGCTTTCTTT.

This chain connects TRBV5-1 to TRBJ2-2; D call uncertain. Germline CDR1 is SGHRS and CDR2 is YFSETQ. CDR3 length: 13 amino acids. V was cut by 5 bases and J by 5 bases, with 10 bases left in between. The chain's CDR3 is CASRQTRTGELFF. The CDR3 DNA follows: TGCGCCAGCAGGCAAACAAGAACCGGGGAGCTGTTTTTT.

This clone has only a few counts. V gene TRBV27 combines with J gene TRBJ2-3; D is possibly TRBD2 (5 bases). Trimming took 5 bases from V and 1 from J, leaving 16 bases between them. From germline, CDR1 is MNHEY and CDR2 SMNVEV (reference sequence). CDR3 size: 16 residues. The CDR3 here is CASSPTRRTGTDTQYF. In DNA, the CDR3 is TGTGCCAGCAGTCCTACGCGCCGGACTGGCACAGATACGCAGTATTTT.

The CDR3 loop reads CASSYRGGVYNSPLHF. The CDR3 nucleotides read TGTGCCAGCAGTTATCGCGGGGGCGTATATAATTCACCCCTCCACTTT. The genes are TRBV6-5 and TRBJ1-6; a possible D gene is TRBD1 (6 bases). The V gene's germline CDR1 is MNHEY and CDR2 SVGAGI. The ends were cut back, 3 bases at V and 4 bases at J, with 13 bases in the middle. The CDR3 runs to 16 residues.

The rearrangement uses TRBV5-1 and TRBJ2-1; 8 positions match TRBD1. V lost 4 bases and J lost 3; bases outside the gene matches: 6. Germline V gene data show CDR1 as SGHRS and CDR2 as YFSETQ. CDR3 length: 15 amino acids. CDR3 nucleotides: TGCGCCAGCAGCCCCGGACAGGGAGACTACAATGAGCAGTTCTTC. Translated: CASSPGQGDYNEQFF.

The CDR3 reads CASSQQGGGRPGPYNEQFF. The CDR3 region has the DNA TGTGCCAGCAGTCAACAGGGGGGGGGACGTCCAGGCCCCTACAATGAGCAGTTCTTC. The rearrangement uses TRBV28 and TRBJ2-1, with D possibly matching TRBD1 (8 bases). This CDR3 spans 19 amino acids. Trimming took 5 bases from V and 2 from J, leaving 25 bases between them. Germline assignment: CDR1 MDHEN and CDR2 SYDVKM. Variable domain in full (rest from reference TRBV28 and TRBJ2-1): DVKVTQSSRYLVKRTGEKVFLECVQDMDHENMFWYRQDPGLGLRLIYFSYDVKMKEKGDIPEGYSVSREKKERFSLILESASTNQTSMYLCASSQQGGGRPGPYNEQFFGPGTRLTVL.

J is TRBJ2-7 and V is TRBV5-1; D call uncertain. The CDR3 covers 14 residues. Germline lookup yields CDR1 SGHRS and CDR2 YFSETQ. Trimming took 0 bases from V and 0 from J, leaving 7 bases between them. The CDR3 reads CASSLGSGSYEQYF. The DNA of the CDR3 is TGCGCCAGCAGCTTGGGTTCGGGCTCCTACGAGCAGTACTTC.

V gene TRBV28 combines with J gene TRBJ1-1, with D possibly being TRBD1 (6 bases). CDR3 length: 15 residues. Germline assignment: CDR1 MDHEN and CDR2 SYDVKM. Trimming left V 8 bases short and J 4 bases short, with 20 bases between. The CDR3 sequence: CASLRGRRGGTEAFF. The DNA of the CDR3 is TGTGCCAGCCTCAGGGGCCGCCGTGGGGGCACTGAAGCTTTCTTT.

V usage is TRBV7-3 and J usage is TRBJ2-3, with 9 bases that match TRBD2. V was pared by 4 bases and J by 2 bases, with 4 bases of the junction left unmatched. Germline V gene lookup returns CDR1 SGHTA and CDR2 FQGTGA. The CDR3 runs 15 residues. The DNA for the CDR3 is TGTGCCAGCAGCTCACTAGCGGGCGACACAGATACGCAGTATTTT. It specifies CASSSLAGDTDTQYF.

This clone showed up just a few times. CDR3: CAWSVGTDYGYTF. The CDR3 nucleotides are TGTGCCTGGAGTGTAGGCACAGACTATGGCTACACCTTC. The V call is TRBV30, the J call TRBJ1-2, with D unclear. The CDR3 covers 13 residues. V was pared by 0 bases and J by 3 bases, with 8 bases between. Germline lookup yields CDR1 GTSNPN and CDR2 SVGIG (reference sequence).

The rearrangement links TRBV5-1 to TRBJ2-4; D possibly corresponds to TRBD1 (6 bases). V was shortened by 1 base and J by 0 bases, with 17 bases between the two germline ends. The CDR3 totals 18 residues. Germline V gene data show CDR1 as SGHRS and CDR2 as YFSETQ. The DNA for the CDR3 is TGCGCCAGCAGCTTGAGGGGGAATTTAGAAACAGCCAAAAACATTCAGTACTTC. Translating it yields CASSLRGNLETAKNIQYF. The full variable domain, with the rest looked up from reference TRBV5-1 and TRBJ2-4, is KAGVTQTPRYLIKTRGQQVTLSCSPISGHRSVSWYQQTPGQGLQFLFEYFSETQRNKGNFPGRFSGRQFSNSRSEMNVSTLELGDSALYLCASSLRGNLETAKNIQYFGAGTRLSVL.

The chain has TRBV7-2 and TRBJ2-1, with 15 positions matching TRBD2. The CDR3 is made up of 18 amino acids. Unmatched junction bases numbered 12, after V lost 4 bases and J lost 8 bases. Germline V gene lookup returns CDR1 SGHTA and CDR2 FQGNSA. This CDR3 reads CASSSKHQGLAGGDEQFF. The DNA of the CDR3 is TGTGCCAGCAGCTCAAAACACCAAGGACTAGCGGGAGGGGATGAGCAGTTCTTC.

In its sample, this clone ranks as medium-sized. The chain links TRBV7-2 to TRBJ2-1; 14 nucleotides line up with TRBD2. Per the germline V gene, CDR1 is SGHTA and CDR2 is FQGNSA. The CDR3 has 17 amino acids. The J segment lost 4 bases and the V segment lost 3 bases, leaving 5 bases of the junction unmatched. Written as DNA, the CDR3 is TGTGCCAGCAGCTTTATGGGACTAGCGGGAGTGTACAATGAGCAGTTCTTC. Its translation is CASSFMGLAGVYNEQFF.

V gene TRBV7-2 combines with J gene TRBJ1-1; a weak D match, TRBD1 (6 bases). The CDR3 extends over 14 amino acids. Germline V CDR1 and CDR2: SGHTA, FQGNSA. V shed 7 bases and J shed 3 bases, with 15 bases lying between them. The CDR3 DNA is TGTGCCAGCACCTGGAGGGGGGGGGACACTGAAGCTTTCTTT. Residues: CASTWRGGDTEAFF.